This entry is about one TCR beta chain. As yet, its antigen is unknown. 5'RACE with constant-segment primers built TCRalpha and TCRbeta cDNA libraries with UMIs. One entry per CDR3 protein results from TCRdb running MiXCR on the 5' RACE reads. The data show a few hundred thousand distinct CDR3 sequences, approximately 7.6% seen once. This sample was included in a study of T-cell memory formation after mild COVID-19. Whole-study context: TCR clustering was largely donor specific.

Study-level findings and limits: Later expanders leaned toward CD4+, whereas clones contracting from day 15 to 85 were balanced CD4/CD8. Some responding clones appeared in pre-infection memory, suggesting cross-reactive memory joined.

Sequencing was carried out using PBMCs or a T cell subset sorted from them (not recorded which). This receptor was taken from a man between 18 and 29 years old who had mild COVID-19 (a few samples of this study predate the infection). Cell type and time point are not known.

CDR3 in amino acids: CASSQLAVGNGELFF. CDR3 nucleotides: TGCGCCAGCAGCCAGCTGGCCGTTGGCAACGGGGAGCTGTTTTTT. The rearrangement links TRBV4-1 to TRBJ2-2; no clear D. CDR1 is MGHRA and CDR2 is YSYEKL in the germline V gene. The CDR3 consists of 15 residues. The V gene lost 3 bases and the J gene lost 7 bases, with 15 bases spanning the gap.